The rows below give T cell receptor beta chains drawn from one sample of a study of T cells in Graves' hyperthyroidism and ophthalmopathy. TCRdb passed the multiplex PCR reads through MiXCR, listing each CDR3 protein once. The data contain under 300,000 distinct CDR3 sequences, around 20% of them singletons. Sample: blood. These receptors all come from a man aged 25 to 40 with Graves' ophthalmopathy. CDR3s leave out the opening cysteine and the closing phenylalanine or tryptophan. The order of the fields is V gene, J gene, CDR3 protein.

TRBV2	TRBJ1-1	ASISGRANTVAF
TRBV14	TRBJ2-5	ASSQSHRETQY
TRBV19	TRBJ1-4	ASSIWGQGVEKLF
TRBV5-6	TRBJ2-5	ASSLWDVAGVMMETQY
TRBV11-2	TRBJ1-2	ASSSGPGQGAVGYT
TRBV29-1	TRBJ1-2	SVPDREVVYGYT
TRBV7-3	TRBJ2-3	ASSPQGDGTDTQY
TRBV9	TRBJ2-3	ASSVAAGGPDTDTQY
TRBV18	TRBJ2-1	ASSGGPNEQF
TRBV5-1	TRBJ2-1	ASSLEGLNRAEQF
TRBV7-9	TRBJ1-1	ASSDQGEAF
TRBV7-2	TRBJ2-7	ASSLVGAGLRNEQY
TRBV5-1	TRBJ2-7	ASKEGYEQY
TRBV2	TRBJ1-5	ARGTGLNQPQH
TRBV7-9	TRBJ2-1	ASSSIQGAADEQF
TRBV2	TRBJ1-5	ASSGEGAVRQPQH